The 4 T cell receptor beta chains below were found in one sample sequenced in a study of T-cell memory formation after mild COVID-19. One entry per CDR3 protein, called by TCRdb with MiXCR from the 5' RACE reads. Of 150,000 to 200,000 distinct CDR3 sequences listed, roughly 13% are singletons. Sequencing was done on a sample of PBMCs or a T cell subset sorted from them (not recorded which). The receptors stem from a man younger than 35 who had mild COVID-19 (a few samples of this study predate the infection). Cell type and time point are not known.

In its sample, this clonotype was seen many times. This chain links TRBV6-5 with TRBJ1-1; 7 nucleotides align to TRBD1. The CDR3 spans 15 residues. The germline V gene encodes CDR1 MNHEY and CDR2 SVGAGI. The CDR3 bases are TGTGCTACAGCGGGACTGGCAGGGGGGAACACTGAAGCTTTCTTT. Amino acid sequence: CATAGLAGGNTEAFF.

This clonotype was observed a few times. The chain joins TRBV12-3 or TRBV12-4 to TRBJ1-3; tentatively, D is TRBD1 (5 bases). The CDR3 sequence is 14 residues long. Trimming left V 7 bases short and J 4 bases short, with 14 bases between. This CDR3 reads CASNKGHLGNTIYF. The DNA for the CDR3 is TGTGCCAGCAATAAAGGACACTTAGGAAACACCATATATTTT.

In this sample, this clonotype turned up a few times. The rearrangement uses TRBV6-5 and TRBJ1-2; D might be TRBD1 (5 bases). The CDR3 contains 11 residues. Trimming stripped 6 bases from V and 7 bases from J, with 9 bases between. Germline values: CDR1 MNHEY, CDR2 SVGAGI. CDR3 region: CASRQGSGYTF. CDR3 DNA sequence: TGTGCCAGCAGGCAGGGCTCTGGCTACACCTTC.

This clonotype has a handful of counts. V gene TRBV6-5 combines with J gene TRBJ2-3; 8 bases match TRBD2. The ends lost 4 bases at V and 4 bases at J; junction bases unmatched: 7. The CDR3 length is 15 residues. Germline V gives CDR1 MNHEY, CDR2 SVGAGI. CDR3 in DNA: TGTGCCAGCAGTTCCCCCGGGACTAGGTCAGATACGCAGTATTTT. Its protein product is CASSSPGTRSDTQYF.